This T cell receptor (beta chain) was captured in a study of T cell repertoires in cytomegalovirus infection. V lost 6 bases to trimming and J lost 4 bases, with 15 bases between them. Germline CDR1 and CDR2: MDHEN and SYDVKM. The CDR3 loop spans 14 amino acids. Turning to this clonotype: The target antigen is unknown.

TCRdb redid the calling of the reads with MiXCR, one entry per CDR3 protein. In the table there are about 700,000 distinct CDR3 sequences, around 32% of which are singletons. The clonotype was recovered from a human donor in good health (CMV status not recorded). Some clones in this sample may be carry-over from other donors' samples. Source: cultured PBMCs, taken from culture after CMV antigen stimulation. The V and J genes are TRBV28 and TRBJ1-2, with D tentatively TRBD1 (5 bases). The CDR3 spells CASSLGQGVYGYTF. The CDR3, as DNA: TGTGCCAGCAGCTTAGGACAAGGGGTCTATGGCTACACCTTC.